The 14 T cell receptor beta chains below were found in one sample sequenced in a study of T cells expressing NK-cell markers. For each CDR3 protein, TCRdb gives one entry from its re-call of the 5' RACE reads, without DNA. In all, the sample yields 550,000 or so distinct CDR3 sequences. Sample: blood T cells: a sorted CD56 or NKG2C T cell subset, CD4+ or CD8+ T cells, or bulk PBMC T cells (not recorded which). These receptors came from a man aged 18 to 29 in good health.

The chain employs TRBV29-1 and TRBJ2-5. CDR3 length equals 15 residues. Germline V gene sequence: CDR1 SQVTM, CDR2 ANQGSEA. The CDR3 spells CSVPGTGFHQETQYF.

V is TRBV28 and J is TRBJ2-2; there is no DNA to check the TCRdb D call of TRBD2. Germline CDR1 and CDR2: MDHEN and SYDVKM. This CDR3 has 14 amino acids. The CDR3 here is CASRATRFLGELFF.

This sequence joins TRBV5-6 and TRBJ2-7; the TCRdb D gene call, TRBD1, has no DNA to confirm it. Germline V gene lookup returns CDR1 SGHDT and CDR2 YYEEEE. The CDR3 spans 15 residues. The CDR3 reads CASSLGEGVGYEQYF.

The genes are TRBV29-1 and TRBJ1-4. Germline V gives CDR1 SQVTM, CDR2 ANQGSEA. The length of the CDR3 is 14 residues. CDR3 region: CSVADLGANEKLFF.

J is TRBJ2-3 and V is TRBV11-1. The germline gives CDR1 SGHAT, CDR2 FQDESV (reference sequence). There are 13 residues in the CDR3. This chain's CDR3 is CASRKVGTDTQYF.

The rearrangement links TRBV20-1 to TRBJ2-5; with no DNA, the TCRdb D assignment of TRBD2 cannot be verified. The CDR3 has 15 amino acids. Germline CDR1 and CDR2: DFQATT and SNEGSKA (reference sequence). This CDR3 is CSAWTSGRLGETQYF.

The chain recombines TRBV5-6 with TRBJ2-5; TCRdb selects TRBD2, and the lack of DNA leaves this call unchecked. Per the germline V gene, CDR1 is SGHDT and CDR2 is YYEEEE. This CDR3 comprises 18 residues. The CDR3 region is CASSPSPLAGGPGETQYF.

The chain is built from TRBV6-5 and TRBJ2-3. The CDR3 is 14 residues long. Germline V gene lookup returns CDR1 MNHEY and CDR2 SVGAGI. CDR3 region: CASSPTFGADTQYF.

The chain combines TRBV5-1 with TRBJ2-2; the D call of TRBD2 rests on TCRdb alone, since no DNA is present to check it. This CDR3 contains 17 residues. CDR1 is SGHRS, CDR2 YFSETQ, per germline. The CDR3 is CASGPRLREPNTGELFF. Filled out from reference TRBV5-1 and TRBJ2-2, the complete variable domain reads KAGVTQTPRYLIKTRGQQVTLSCSPISGHRSVSWYQQTPGQGLQFLFEYFSETQRNKGNFPGRFSGRQFSNSRSEMNVSTLELGDSALYLCASGPRLREPNTGELFFGEGSRLTVL.

This chain links TRBV6-1 with TRBJ2-3; TCRdb selects TRBD1, and the lack of DNA leaves this call unchecked. Germline CDR1 is MNHNS and CDR2 is SASEGT. There are 16 residues in the CDR3. CDR3 region: CASRTGAGANENTQYF.

J is TRBJ2-5 and V is TRBV7-9. CDR1 is SEHNR, CDR2 FQNEAQ, per germline (reference sequence). This CDR3 is built from 16 residues. The CDR3 is CASSLEAISYQETQYF.

This chain's CDR3 is CASRTIRDSPPEQFF. V gene TRBV12-3 or TRBV12-4 combines with J gene TRBJ2-1; absent DNA, TCRdb's TRBD2 call cannot be checked. The CDR3 length is 15 residues.

The V call is TRBV6-9, the J call TRBJ1-5; TCRdb's D call, TRBD1, is unchecked because there is no DNA. Germline CDR1 reads MNHGY; CDR2 reads SVAAGI. The CDR3 covers 15 residues. CDR3 amino acids: CASSYSGQRNQPQHF.

This chain joins TRBV25-1 and TRBJ2-5. Germline CDR1 MGHDK, CDR2 SYGVNS. The CDR3 consists of 13 residues. CDR3 region: CASSNSGLETQYF.